This TCR beta chain was sequenced during a study of blood T cell repertoires in COVID-19 (dated by TCRdb to 2020 to 2021). Describing the broader study: Collaborator samples came from the United States, Italy and Spain and covered acute and convalescent phases of COVID-19. The prospective study material was composed of cDNA or gDNA derived from T cells, B-cell-depleted T cells, or PBMCs. The dataset comprised deeply sampled blood TCRbeta repertoires from subjects exposed to, actively infected with, or recovered from COVID-19. The repertoires were released in a freely available public database intended as a resource for research on the immune response to SARS-CoV-2. Samples were obtained from the ongoing ImmuneRACE study (first 160 participants) and from over a thousand subjects provided by 6 global collaborators. The sample metadata nearly always contained a de-identified subject ID, COVID-19 status, age in years and sex. Where HLA class I and class II types were available, the types were taken from metadata supplied by the sample provider, not from assay-based typing.

The immunoSEQ Assay, a bias-controlled multiplex PCR, was used to amplify TCRbeta CDR3 regions from genomic DNA. Regarding the original processing steps: The number of nucleated cells in each sample was estimated from the amplification of reference gene primers within the assay. To quantify the absolute abundance of each unique TCRbeta CDR3 rearrangement, sequence reads were collapsed and filtered. Productive Simpson clonality was computed per sample as the square root of Simpson's diversity index over productive rearrangements. TCRdb stores this immuneACCESS table with in-frame sequences only. Part of the clones is absent; in the studies checked, under half of the shortfall reflects unresolved V genes, and no reason is known for the rest. D and trimming were read from the DNA, whereas the V and J calls and clone size are those reported in that table. The sample table records 200,000 to 250,000 clones; 85% to 90% of these occur just once. The top ten constitute 3% to 3.5% of the sample.

Participants in the prospective study were aged 18 to 89 years, lived in more than 20 United States geographic areas, and enrolled through a virtual design. To assign participants to cohorts, the prospective study relied on clinical history that participants themselves reported in a screening survey and a study questionnaire. Mobile phlebotomists in the prospective study collected whole blood, serum and a nasopharyngeal or oropharyngeal swab from every participant. Prospective study participants could optionally give additional blood draws and questionnaires over an approximately two-month period. Before DNA extraction, blood samples from the prospective study were shipped at room temperature or frozen. Study-wide conclusions, independent of this receptor: The amount of clinical and demographic metadata varied by source and participant and was provided uncurated.

A remark on this clone: Its antigen is currently not known. No base-level quality is on record; no much larger clone is a single base apart.

From the cysteine through the phenylalanine, the CDR3 covers 15 amino acids. The DNA shown is the 45-base CDR3, in frame from base 1. CDR1 and CDR2 were assigned from the germline V gene (reference sequence) as MNHEY and SMNVEV. V is cut back by 5 bases and J by 4 bases, with 5 bases in the junction unmatched. The chain is assembled from TRBV27 and TRBJ2-5; the central 12 bases match TRBD2. This sequence was found in a woman in her late teens or twenties in a cohort exposed to, infected with or recovered from COVID-19 (not recorded which). The sequenced sample was PBMCs or T cells enriched from blood (not recorded which). The CDR3 is CASSRLAGGLETQYF. The nucleotides read TGTGCCAGCAGTCGGCTAGCGGGAGGGTTAGAGACCCAGTACTTC.